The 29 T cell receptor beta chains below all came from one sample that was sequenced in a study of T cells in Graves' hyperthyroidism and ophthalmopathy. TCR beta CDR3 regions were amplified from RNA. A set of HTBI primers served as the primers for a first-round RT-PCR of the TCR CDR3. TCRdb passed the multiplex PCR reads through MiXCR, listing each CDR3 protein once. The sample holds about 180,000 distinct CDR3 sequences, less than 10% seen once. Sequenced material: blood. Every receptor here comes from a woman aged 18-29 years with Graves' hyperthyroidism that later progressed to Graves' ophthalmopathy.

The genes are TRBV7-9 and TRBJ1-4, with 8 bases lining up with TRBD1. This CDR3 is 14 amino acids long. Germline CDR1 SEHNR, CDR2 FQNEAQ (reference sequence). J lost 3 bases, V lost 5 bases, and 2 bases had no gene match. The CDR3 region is CASSQGAANEKLFF. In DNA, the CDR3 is TGTGCCAGCAGCCAGGGGGCAGCTAATGAAAAACTGTTTTTT.

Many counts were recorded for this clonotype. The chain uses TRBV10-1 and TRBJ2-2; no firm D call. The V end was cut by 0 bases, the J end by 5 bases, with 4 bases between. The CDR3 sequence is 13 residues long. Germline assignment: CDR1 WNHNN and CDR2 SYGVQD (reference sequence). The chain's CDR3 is CASSESKTGELFF. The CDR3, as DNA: TGCGCCAGCAGTGAGTCAAAGACCGGGGAGCTGTTTTTT.

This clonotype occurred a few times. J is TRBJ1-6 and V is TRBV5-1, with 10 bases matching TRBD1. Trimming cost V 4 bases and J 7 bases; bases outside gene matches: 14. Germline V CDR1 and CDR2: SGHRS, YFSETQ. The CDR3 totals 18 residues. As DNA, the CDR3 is TGCGCCAGCAGCCCCGGACAGGGGGGCGCCCAGAGGAATTCACCCCTCCACTTT. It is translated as CASSPGQGGAQRNSPLHF. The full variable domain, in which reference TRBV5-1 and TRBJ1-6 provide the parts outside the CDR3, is KAGVTQTPRYLIKTRGQQVTLSCSPISGHRSVSWYQQTPGQGLQFLFEYFSETQRNKGNFPGRFSGRQFSNSRSEMNVSTLELGDSALYLCASSPGQGGAQRNSPLHFGNGTRLTVT.

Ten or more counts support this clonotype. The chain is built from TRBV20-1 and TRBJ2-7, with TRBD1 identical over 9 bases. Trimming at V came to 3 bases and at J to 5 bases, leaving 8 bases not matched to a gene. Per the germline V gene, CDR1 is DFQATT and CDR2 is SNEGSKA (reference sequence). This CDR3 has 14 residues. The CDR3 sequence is CSASPGTGIHEQYF. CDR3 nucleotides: TGCAGTGCTAGCCCCGGGACAGGGATCCACGAGCAGTACTTC.

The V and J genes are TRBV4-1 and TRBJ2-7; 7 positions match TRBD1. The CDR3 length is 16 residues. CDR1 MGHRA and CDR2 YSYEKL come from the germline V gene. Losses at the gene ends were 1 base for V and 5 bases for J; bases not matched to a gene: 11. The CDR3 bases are TGCGCCAGCAGCCAAGCCGGGACAGCTCTAAGAAACGAGCAGTACTTC. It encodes CASSQAGTALRNEQYF.

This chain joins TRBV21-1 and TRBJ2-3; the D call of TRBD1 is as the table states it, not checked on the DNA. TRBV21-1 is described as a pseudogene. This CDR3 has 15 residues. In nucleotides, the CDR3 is TGTGCCAGCAGCAAATGCCCCGGGGGCACAGATACGCAGTATTTT. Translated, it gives CASSKCPGGTDTQYF.

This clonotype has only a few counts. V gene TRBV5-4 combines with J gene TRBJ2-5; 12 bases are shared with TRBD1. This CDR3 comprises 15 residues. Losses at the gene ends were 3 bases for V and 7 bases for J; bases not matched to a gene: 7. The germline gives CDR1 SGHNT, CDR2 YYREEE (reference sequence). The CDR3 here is CASSWWDRGRATQYF. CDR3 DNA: TGTGCCAGCAGCTGGTGGGACAGGGGGCGCGCGACCCAGTACTTC.

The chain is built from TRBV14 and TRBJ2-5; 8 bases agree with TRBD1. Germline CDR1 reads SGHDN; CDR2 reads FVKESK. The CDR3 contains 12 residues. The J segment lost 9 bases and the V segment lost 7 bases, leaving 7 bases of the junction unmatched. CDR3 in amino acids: CASIQKDRAQYF. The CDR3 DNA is TGTGCCAGCATCCAGAAGGACAGGGCCCAGTACTTC.

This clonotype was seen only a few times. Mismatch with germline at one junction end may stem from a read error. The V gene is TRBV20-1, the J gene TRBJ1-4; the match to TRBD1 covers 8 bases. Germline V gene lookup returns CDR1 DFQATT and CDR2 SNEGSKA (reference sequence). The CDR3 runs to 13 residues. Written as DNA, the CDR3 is TGCAGTGCTGCGACAGGGGTCGAAGGAAAACTGGTTTTT. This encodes CSAATGVEGKLVF.

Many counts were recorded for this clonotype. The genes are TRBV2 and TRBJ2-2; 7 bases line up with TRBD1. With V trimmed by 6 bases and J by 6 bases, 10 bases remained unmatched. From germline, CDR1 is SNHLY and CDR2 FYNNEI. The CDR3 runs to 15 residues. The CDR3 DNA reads TGTGCCAGCAGGACCCCGACAGGGAAGGCCGGGGAGCTGTTTTTT. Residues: CASRTPTGKAGELFF.

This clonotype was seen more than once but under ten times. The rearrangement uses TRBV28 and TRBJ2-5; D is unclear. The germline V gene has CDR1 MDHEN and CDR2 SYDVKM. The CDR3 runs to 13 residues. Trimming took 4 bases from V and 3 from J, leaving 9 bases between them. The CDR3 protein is CASSYFGEETQYF. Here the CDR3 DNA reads TGTGCCAGCAGTTATTTTGGTGAAGAGACCCAGTACTTC.

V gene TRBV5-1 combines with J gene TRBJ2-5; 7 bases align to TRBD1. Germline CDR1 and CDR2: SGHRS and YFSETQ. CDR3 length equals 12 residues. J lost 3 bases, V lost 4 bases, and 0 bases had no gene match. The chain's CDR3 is CASSGTEETQYF. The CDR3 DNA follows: TGCGCCAGCAGCGGGACAGAAGAGACCCAGTACTTC. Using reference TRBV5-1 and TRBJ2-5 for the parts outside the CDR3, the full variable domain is KAGVTQTPRYLIKTRGQQVTLSCSPISGHRSVSWYQQTPGQGLQFLFEYFSETQRNKGNFPGRFSGRQFSNSRSEMNVSTLELGDSALYLCASSGTEETQYFGPGTRLLVL.

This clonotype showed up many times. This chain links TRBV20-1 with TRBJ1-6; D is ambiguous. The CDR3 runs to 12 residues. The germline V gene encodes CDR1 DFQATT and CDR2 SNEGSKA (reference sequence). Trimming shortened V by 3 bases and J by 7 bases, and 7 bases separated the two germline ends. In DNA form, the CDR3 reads TGCAGTGCTAGTCTGGGGAATTCACCCCTCCACTTT. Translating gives CSASLGNSPLHF.

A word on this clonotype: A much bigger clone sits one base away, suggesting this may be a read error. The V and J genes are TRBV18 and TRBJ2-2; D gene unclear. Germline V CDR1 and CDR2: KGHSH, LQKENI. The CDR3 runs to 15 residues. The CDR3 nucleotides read TGTGCCAACTCACCAGAAGGGCTGTTCACCGGGGAGCTGTTTTTT. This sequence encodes CANSPEGLFTGELFF.

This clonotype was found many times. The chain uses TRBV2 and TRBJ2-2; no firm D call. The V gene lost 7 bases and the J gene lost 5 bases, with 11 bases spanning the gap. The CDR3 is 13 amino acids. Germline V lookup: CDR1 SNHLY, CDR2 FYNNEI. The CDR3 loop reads CASNQVGTGELFF. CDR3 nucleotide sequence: TGTGCCAGCAACCAGGTTGGGACCGGGGAGCTGTTTTTT.

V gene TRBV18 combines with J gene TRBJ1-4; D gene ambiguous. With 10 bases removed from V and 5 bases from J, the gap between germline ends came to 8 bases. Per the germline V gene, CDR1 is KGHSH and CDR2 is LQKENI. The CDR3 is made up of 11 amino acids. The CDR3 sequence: CATSNNEKLFF. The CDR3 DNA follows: TGTGCCACCTCGAACAATGAAAAACTGTTTTTT.

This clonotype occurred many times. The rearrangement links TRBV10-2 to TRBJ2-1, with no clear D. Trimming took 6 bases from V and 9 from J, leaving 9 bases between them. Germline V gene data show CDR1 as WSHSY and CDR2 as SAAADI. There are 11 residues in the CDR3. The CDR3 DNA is TGCGCCAGCAGGAATAGCTTTGAGCAGTTCTTC. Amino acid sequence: CASRNSFEQFF.

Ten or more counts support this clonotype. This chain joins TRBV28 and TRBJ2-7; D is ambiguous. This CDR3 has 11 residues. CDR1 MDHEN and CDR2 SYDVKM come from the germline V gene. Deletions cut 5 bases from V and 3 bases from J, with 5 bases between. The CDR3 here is CASSQNYEQYF. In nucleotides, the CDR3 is TGTGCCAGCAGTCAAAACTACGAGCAGTACTTC.

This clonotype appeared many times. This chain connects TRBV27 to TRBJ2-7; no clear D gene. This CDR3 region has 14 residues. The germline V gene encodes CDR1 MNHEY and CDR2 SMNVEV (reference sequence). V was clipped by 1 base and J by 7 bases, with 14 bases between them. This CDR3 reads CASSLYPLLIEQYF. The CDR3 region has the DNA TGTGCCAGCAGTTTATATCCCCTTCTTATTGAGCAGTACTTC.

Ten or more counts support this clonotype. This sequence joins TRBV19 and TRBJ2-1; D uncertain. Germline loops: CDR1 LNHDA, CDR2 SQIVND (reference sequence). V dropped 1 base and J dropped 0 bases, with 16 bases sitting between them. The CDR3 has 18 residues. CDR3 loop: CASSIGMGGRVSYNEQFF. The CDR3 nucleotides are TGTGCCAGTAGTATAGGTATGGGCGGCCGTGTCTCCTACAATGAGCAGTTCTTC.

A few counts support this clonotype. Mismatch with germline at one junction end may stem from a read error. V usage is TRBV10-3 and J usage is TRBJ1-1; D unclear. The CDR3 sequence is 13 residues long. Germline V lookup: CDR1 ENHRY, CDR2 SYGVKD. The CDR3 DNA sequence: TGTGCCATCAGTATAAGCAGGAACACTGAAACTTTCTTT. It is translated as CAISISRNTETFF.

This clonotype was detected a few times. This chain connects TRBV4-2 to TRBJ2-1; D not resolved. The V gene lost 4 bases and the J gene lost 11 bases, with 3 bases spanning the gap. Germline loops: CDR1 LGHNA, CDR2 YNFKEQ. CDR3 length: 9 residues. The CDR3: CASSPQQFF. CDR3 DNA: TGTGCCAGCAGCCCGCAGCAGTTCTTC.

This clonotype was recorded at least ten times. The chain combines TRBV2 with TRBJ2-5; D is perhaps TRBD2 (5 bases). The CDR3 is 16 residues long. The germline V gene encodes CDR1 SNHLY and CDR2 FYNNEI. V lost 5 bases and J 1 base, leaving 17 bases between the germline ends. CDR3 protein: CASSRGLGALQETQYF. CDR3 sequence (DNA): TGTGCCAGCAGTCGAGGGCTAGGTGCTCTCCAAGAGACCCAGTACTTC. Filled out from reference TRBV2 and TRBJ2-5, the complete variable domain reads EPEVTQTPSHQVTQMGQEVILRCVPISNHLYFYWYRQILGQKVEFLVSFYNNEISEKSEIFDDQFSVERPDGSNFTLKIRSTKLEDSAMYFCASSRGLGALQETQYFGPGTRLLVL.

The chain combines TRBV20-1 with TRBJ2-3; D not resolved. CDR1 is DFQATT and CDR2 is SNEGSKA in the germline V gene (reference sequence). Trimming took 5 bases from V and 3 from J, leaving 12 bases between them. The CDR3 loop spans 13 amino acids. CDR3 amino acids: CSAGRTRTDTQYF. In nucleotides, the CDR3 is TGCAGTGCTGGAAGGACGCGTACAGATACGCAGTATTTT.

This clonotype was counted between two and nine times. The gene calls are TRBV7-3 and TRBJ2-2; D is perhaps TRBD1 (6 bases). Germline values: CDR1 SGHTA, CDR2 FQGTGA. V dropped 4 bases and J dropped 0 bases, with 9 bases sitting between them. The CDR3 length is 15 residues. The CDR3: CASSSRGTNTGELFF. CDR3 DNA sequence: TGTGCCAGCAGCTCTAGGGGGACGAACACCGGGGAGCTGTTTTTT.

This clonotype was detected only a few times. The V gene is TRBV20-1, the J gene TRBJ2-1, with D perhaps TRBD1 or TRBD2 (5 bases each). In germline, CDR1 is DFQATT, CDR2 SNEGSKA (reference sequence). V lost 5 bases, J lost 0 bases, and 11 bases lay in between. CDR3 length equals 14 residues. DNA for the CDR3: TGCAGTGCTCAGAGGGGACCCTCCTACAATGAGCAGTTCTTC. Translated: CSAQRGPSYNEQFF.

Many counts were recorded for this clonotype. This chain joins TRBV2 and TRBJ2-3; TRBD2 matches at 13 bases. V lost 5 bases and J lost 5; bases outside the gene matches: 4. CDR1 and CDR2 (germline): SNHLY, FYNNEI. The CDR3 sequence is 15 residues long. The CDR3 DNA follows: TGTGCCAGCAGTCGGACTAGCGGGAGACGAGATACGCAGTATTTT. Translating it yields CASSRTSGRRDTQYF. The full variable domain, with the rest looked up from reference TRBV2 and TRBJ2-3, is EPEVTQTPSHQVTQMGQEVILRCVPISNHLYFYWYRQILGQKVEFLVSFYNNEISEKSEIFDDQFSVERPDGSNFTLKIRSTKLEDSAMYFCASSRTSGRRDTQYFGPGTRLTVL.

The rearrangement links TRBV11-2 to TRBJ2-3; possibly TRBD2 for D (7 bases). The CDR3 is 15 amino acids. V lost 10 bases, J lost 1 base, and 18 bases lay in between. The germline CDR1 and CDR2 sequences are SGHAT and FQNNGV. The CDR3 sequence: CANREGGGGTDTQYF. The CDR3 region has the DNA TGTGCCAACAGAGAAGGGGGGGGGGGCACAGATACGCAGTATTTT.

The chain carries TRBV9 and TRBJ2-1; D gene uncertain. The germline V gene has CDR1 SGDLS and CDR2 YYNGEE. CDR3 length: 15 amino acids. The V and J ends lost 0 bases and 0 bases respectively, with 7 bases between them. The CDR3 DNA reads TGTGCCAGCAGCGTAGTAGGTAGCTCCTACAATGAGCAGTTCTTC. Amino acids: CASSVVGSSYNEQFF.